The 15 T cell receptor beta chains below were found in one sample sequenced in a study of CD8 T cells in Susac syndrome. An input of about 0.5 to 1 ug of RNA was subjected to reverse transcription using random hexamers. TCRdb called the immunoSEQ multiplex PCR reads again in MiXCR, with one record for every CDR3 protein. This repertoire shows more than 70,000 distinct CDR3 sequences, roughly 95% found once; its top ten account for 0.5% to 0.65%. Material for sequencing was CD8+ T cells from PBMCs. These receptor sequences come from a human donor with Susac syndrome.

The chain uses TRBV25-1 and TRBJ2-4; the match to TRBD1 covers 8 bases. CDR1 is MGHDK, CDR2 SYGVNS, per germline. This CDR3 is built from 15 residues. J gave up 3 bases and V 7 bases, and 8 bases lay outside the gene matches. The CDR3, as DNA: TGTGCCAGCACCGGACAGGGAAATCTCAAAAACATTCAGTACTTC. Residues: CASTGQGNLKNIQYF.

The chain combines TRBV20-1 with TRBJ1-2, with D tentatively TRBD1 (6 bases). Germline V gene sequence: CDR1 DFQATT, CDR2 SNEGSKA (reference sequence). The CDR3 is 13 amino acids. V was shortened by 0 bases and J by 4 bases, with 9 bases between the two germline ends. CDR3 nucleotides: TGCAGTGCTAGAGATCAGGGGCCCTATGGCTACACCTTC. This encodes CSARDQGPYGYTF.

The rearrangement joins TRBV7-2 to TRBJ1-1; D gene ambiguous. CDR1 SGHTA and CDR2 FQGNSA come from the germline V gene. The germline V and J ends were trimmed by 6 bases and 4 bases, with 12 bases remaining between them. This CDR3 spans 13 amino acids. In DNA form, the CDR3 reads TGTGCCAGCAGGGTAGGACGGACCACTGAAGCTTTCTTT. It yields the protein CASRVGRTTEAFF.

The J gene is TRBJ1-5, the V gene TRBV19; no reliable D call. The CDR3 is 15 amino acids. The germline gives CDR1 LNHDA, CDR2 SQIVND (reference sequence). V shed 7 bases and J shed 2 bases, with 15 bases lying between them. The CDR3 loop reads CASTPTGWGNQPQHF. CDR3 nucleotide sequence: TGTGCCAGTACCCCCACCGGTTGGGGCAATCAGCCCCAGCATTTT.

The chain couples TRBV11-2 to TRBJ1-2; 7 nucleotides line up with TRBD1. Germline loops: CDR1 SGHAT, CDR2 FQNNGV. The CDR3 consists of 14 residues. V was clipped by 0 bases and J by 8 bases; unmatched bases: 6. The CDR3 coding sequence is TGTGCCAGCAGCTTAGATCGTCAGGGGGGAGGCTACACCTTC. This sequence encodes CASSLDRQGGGYTF.

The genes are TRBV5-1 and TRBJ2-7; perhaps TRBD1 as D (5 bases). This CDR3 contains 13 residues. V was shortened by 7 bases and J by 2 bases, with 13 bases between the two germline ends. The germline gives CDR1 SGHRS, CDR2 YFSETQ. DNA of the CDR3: TGCGCCAGCCAACCCCAGGGTACCTACGAGCAGTACTTC. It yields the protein CASQPQGTYEQYF.

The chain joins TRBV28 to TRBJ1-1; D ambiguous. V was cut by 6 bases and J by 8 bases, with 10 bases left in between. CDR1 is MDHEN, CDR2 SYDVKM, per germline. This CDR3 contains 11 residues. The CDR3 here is CASREWPEAFF. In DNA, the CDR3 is TGTGCCAGCAGGGAATGGCCCGAAGCTTTCTTT.

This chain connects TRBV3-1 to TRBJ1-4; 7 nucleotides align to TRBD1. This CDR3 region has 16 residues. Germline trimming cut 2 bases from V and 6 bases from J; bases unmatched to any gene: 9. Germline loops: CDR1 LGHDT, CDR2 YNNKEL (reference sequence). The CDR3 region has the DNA TGTGCCAGCAGCCAATATACGACAGGGTCGGATGAAAAACTGTTTTTT. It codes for CASSQYTTGSDEKLFF.

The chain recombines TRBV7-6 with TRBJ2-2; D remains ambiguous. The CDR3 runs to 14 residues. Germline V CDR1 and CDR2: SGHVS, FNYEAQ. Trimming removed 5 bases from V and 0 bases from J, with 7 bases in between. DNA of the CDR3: TGTGCCAGCAGCAGACTGGCGAACACCGGGGAGCTGTTTTTT. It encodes CASSRLANTGELFF.

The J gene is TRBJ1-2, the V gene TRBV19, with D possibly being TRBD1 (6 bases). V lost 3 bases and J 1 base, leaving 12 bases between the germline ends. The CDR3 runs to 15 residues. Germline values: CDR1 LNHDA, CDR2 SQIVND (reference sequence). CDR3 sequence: CASSIKGGYNYGYTF. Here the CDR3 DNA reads TGTGCCAGTAGTATTAAAGGGGGGTATAACTATGGCTACACCTTC.

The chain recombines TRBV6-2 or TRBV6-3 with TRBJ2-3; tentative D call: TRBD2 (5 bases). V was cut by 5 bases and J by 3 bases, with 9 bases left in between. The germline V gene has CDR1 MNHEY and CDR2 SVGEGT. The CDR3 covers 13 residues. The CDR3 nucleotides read TGTGCCAGCAGTCGCCGGGGTACAGATACGCAGTATTTT. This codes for CASSRRGTDTQYF.

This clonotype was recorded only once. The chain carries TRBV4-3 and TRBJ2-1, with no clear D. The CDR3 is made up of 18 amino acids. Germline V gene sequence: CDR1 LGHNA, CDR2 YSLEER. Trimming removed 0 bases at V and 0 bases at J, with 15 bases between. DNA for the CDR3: TGCGCCAGCAGCCAAGAGATATTGGGATATAGCTCCTACAATGAGCAGTTCTTC. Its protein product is CASSQEILGYSSYNEQFF.

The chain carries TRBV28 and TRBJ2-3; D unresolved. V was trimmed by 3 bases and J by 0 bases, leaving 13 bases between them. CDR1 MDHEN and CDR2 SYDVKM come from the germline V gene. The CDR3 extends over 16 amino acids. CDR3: CASSFDGRTSTDTQYF. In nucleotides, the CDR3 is TGTGCCAGCAGTTTCGACGGACGCACTAGCACAGATACGCAGTATTTT.

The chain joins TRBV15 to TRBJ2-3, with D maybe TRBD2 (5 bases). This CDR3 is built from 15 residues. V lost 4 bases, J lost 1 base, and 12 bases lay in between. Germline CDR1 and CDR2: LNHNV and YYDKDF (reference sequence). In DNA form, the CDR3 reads TGTGCCACCAGCATCCGGGGTCTGGGCACAGATACGCAGTATTTT. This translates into CATSIRGLGTDTQYF.

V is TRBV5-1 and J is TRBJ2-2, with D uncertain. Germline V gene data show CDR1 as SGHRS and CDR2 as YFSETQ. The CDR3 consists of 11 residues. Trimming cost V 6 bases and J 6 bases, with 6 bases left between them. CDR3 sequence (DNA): TGCGCCAGCACTGGGCCCGGGGAGCTGTTTTTT. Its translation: CASTGPGELFF.